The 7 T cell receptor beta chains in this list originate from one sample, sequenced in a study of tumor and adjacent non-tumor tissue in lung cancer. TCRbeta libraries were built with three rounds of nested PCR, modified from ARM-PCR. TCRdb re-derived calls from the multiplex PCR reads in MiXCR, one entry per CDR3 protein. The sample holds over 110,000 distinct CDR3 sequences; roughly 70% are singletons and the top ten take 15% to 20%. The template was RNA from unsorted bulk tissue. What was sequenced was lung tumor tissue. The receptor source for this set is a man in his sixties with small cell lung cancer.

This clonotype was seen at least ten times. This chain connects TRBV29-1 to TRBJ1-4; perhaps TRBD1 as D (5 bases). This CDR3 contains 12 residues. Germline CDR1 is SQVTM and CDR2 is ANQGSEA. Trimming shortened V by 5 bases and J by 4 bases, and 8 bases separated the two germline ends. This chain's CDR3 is CSVRRGNEKLFF. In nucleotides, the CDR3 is TGCAGCGTTCGGAGGGGTAATGAAAAACTGTTTTTT.

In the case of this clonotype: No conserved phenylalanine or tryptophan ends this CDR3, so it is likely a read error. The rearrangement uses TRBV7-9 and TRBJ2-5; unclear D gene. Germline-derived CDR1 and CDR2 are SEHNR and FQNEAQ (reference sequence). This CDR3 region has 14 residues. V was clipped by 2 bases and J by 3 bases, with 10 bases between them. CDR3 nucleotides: TGTGCCAGCAGCTTAATGGTAACAAAAGAGACCCAGTACCTC. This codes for CASSLMVTKETQYL.

CDR3 in amino acids: CAISESVSDTQYF. The CDR3 DNA sequence: TGTGCCATCAGTGAGTCTGTCTCGGATACGCAGTATTTT. The V gene is TRBV10-3, the J gene TRBJ2-3; D unresolved. CDR3 length: 13 residues. Germline V gene lookup returns CDR1 ENHRY and CDR2 SYGVKD. V lost 0 bases and J 6 bases, leaving 7 bases between the germline ends.

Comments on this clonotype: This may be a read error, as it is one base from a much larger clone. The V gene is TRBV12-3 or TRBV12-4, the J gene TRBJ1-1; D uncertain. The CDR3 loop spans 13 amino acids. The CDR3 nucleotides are TGTGCCAGCAGTTTAGGTCGAGGAACTGAAGCTTCCTTT. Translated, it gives CASSLGRGTEASF.

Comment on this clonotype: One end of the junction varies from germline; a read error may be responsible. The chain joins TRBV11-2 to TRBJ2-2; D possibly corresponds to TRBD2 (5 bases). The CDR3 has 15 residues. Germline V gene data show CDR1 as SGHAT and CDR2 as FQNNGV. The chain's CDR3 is CASTLDWANTGEPFF. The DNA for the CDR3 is TGCGCCAGCACCCTTGACTGGGCGAACACCGGGGAGCCGTTTTTT. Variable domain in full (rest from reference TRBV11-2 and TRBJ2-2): EAGVAQSPRYKIIEKRQSVAFWCNPISGHATLYWYQQILGQGPKLLIQFQNNGVVDDSQLPKDRFSAERLKGVDSTLKIQPAKLEDSAVYLCASTLDWANTGEPFFGEGSRLTVL.

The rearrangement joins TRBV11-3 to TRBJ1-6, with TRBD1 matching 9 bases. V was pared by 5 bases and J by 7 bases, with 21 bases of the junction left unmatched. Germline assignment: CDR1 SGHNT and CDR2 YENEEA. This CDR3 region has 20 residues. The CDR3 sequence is CASSRHRDRVSTRTNSPLHF. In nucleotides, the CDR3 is TGTGCCAGCAGCCGGCACAGGGACAGGGTCTCCACTCGGACAAATTCACCCCTCCACTTT.

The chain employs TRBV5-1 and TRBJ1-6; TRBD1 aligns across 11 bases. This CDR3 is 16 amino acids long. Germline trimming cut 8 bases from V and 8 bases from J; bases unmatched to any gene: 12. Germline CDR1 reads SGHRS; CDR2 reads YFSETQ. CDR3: CARGYGQGALDSPLHF. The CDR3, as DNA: TGCGCCAGAGGCTATGGACAGGGGGCGCTGGATTCACCCCTCCACTTT.